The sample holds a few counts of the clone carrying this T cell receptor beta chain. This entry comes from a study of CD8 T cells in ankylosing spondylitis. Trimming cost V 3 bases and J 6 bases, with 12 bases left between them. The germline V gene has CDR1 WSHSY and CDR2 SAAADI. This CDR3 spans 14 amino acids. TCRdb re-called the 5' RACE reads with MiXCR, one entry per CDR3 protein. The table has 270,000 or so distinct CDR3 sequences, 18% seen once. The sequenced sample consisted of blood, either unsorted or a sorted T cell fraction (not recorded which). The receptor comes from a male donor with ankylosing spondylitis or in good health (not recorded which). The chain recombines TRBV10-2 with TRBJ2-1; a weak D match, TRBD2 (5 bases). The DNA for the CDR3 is TGCGCCAGCAGTGATGTCCCCGAGGGCAATGAGCAGTTCTTC. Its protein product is CASSDVPEGNEQFF.